This T cell receptor (beta chain) appears in the sequencing data of a study of response to subunit inactivated influenza vaccine. Trimming left V 5 bases short and J 4 bases short, with 10 bases between. This CDR3 has 13 amino acids. Germline CDR1 reads LNHNV; CDR2 reads YYDKDF (reference sequence). TCRdb re-derived calls from the RT-PCR reads in MiXCR, one entry per CDR3 protein. The sample holds roughly 570,000 distinct CDR3 sequences, 12% to 15% seen once. The TCR originated in a man aged 45-65 years who received an inactivated influenza vaccine. The source was PBMCs from blood, collected 11 to 12 days after vaccination. V gene TRBV15 combines with J gene TRBJ2-3; D remains unclear. CDR3 protein: CATSPDPPDTQYF. CDR3 nucleotides: TGTGCCACCAGCCCGGACCCCCCAGATACGCAGTATTTT.